A selection of T cell receptor beta chains follows, all from one sample in a study of shared clonotypes between healthy human individuals. Clones were sequenced by immunoSEQ multiplex PCR, and TCRdb holds only the in-frame ones, with some missing. The sample carries some 2.1 million clones, about 95% recorded once. Sequencing was performed on naive CD8+ T cells sorted from blood. These receptors all stem from a man between 18 and 29 years old in good health. The CDR3 runs from the conserved cysteine through the conserved F or W. D genes are given only for firm matches. Size is omitted from some rows. Given values are once, few, many or a class for expanded clones.

v_gene	d_gene	j_gene	abundance	CDR3nt	CDR3aa
TRBV6-5	.	TRBJ2-3	.	TGTGCCAGCAGTATACGGGGACCCACAGATACGCAGTATTTT	CASSIRGPTDTQYF
TRBV6-5	.	TRBJ1-4	.	TGTGCCAGCAGTTACTCGACGGGGGCGAATGAAAAACTGTTTTTT	CASSYSTGANEKLFF
TRBV20-1	.	TRBJ2-7	.	TGCAGTGCTGCCAGCTACGAGCAGTACTTC	CSAASYEQYF
TRBV15	.	TRBJ2-7	.	TGTGCCACCAGCAGAGGCATCCCCTACGAGCAGTACTTC	CATSRGIPYEQYF
TRBV4-1	.	TRBJ2-7	.	TGCGCCAGCAGCCCCAAGGTAGTGGACACCTACGAGCAGTACTTC	CASSPKVVDTYEQYF
TRBV11-3	.	TRBJ2-7	.	TGTGCCAGCAGCTTAGATCCTGTCCCACCTTACGAGCAGTACTTC	CASSLDPVPPYEQYF
TRBV9	.	TRBJ2-3	.	TGTGCCAGCAGCGTACAGAGTGGCACAGATACGCAGTATTTT	CASSVQSGTDTQYF
TRBV5-6	TRBD1	TRBJ2-7	.	TGTGCCAGCAGCCAAGGGACAGTCCCCTACGAGCAGTACTTC	CASSQGTVPYEQYF
TRBV10-2	.	TRBJ2-3	.	TGCGCCAGCAGTGAGCCTTCCCGGGACACCCCCATGCATCCCCCAGATACGCAGTATTTT	CASSEPSRDTPMHPPDTQYF
TRBV4-3	.	TRBJ2-7	.	TGCGCCAGCAGCCAGGAGACAGCCGAGGGATACGAGCAGTACTTC	CASSQETAEGYEQYF
TRBV2	.	TRBJ2-7	.	TGTGCCAGCAGCCCTGACCGAGATTACGAGCAGTACTTC	CASSPDRDYEQYF
TRBV27	.	TRBJ2-7	.	TGTGCCAGCAGTTTATCCCTCCACAACTACGAGCAGTACTTC	CASSLSLHNYEQYF
TRBV11-2	TRBD1	TRBJ2-3	once	TGTGCCAGCAGCCACGGGACAGCAACGCCAGATACGCAGTATTTT	CASSHGTATPDTQYF
TRBV27	TRBD1	TRBJ2-5	.	TGTGCCAGCAGTTTAGACAGGGTGGGTGAGACCCAGTACTTC	CASSLDRVGETQYF
TRBV7-9	.	TRBJ2-1	once	TGTGCCAGCAGCTCTACAAACATGGATGAGCAGTTCTTC	CASSSTNMDEQFF
TRBV19	TRBD1	TRBJ1-2	once	TGTGCCAGTAGTATGGGACAGGGGGACTATGGCTACACCTTC	CASSMGQGDYGYTF
TRBV27	TRBD2	TRBJ2-5	.	TGTGCCAGCAGTTTTTCTAGCGGGGGAGAGACCCAGTACTTC	CASSFSSGGETQYF
TRBV5-4	.	TRBJ2-7	.	TGTGCCAGCAGCTTGTCAGGGGCACCCTACGAGCAGTACTTC	CASSLSGAPYEQYF
TRBV4-1	TRBD2	TRBJ2-7	.	TGCGCCAGCAGCCAAGATCTTCCTAGCGGGAGGTACGAGCAGTACTTC	CASSQDLPSGRYEQYF
TRBV9	TRBD2	TRBJ2-7	.	TGTGCCAGCAGCCCTAGCGGGGCCGGGTACGAGCAGTACTTC	CASSPSGAGYEQYF
TRBV2	.	TRBJ1-1	.	TGTGCCAGCAGCCACCCCCGCCTGGACGGGGGAAGCACTGAAGCTTTCTTT	CASSHPRLDGGSTEAFF
TRBV6-5	.	TRBJ2-6	.	TGTGCCAGCAGTGACAGTTTCTCCAACGTCCTGACTTTC	CASSDSFSNVLTF
TRBV29-1	.	TRBJ2-1	.	TGCAGCCCCCGGGACGGCCTACACGATGAGCAGTTCTTC	CSPRDGLHDEQFF
TRBV7-6	.	TRBJ2-7	.	TGTGCCAGCAGCTTAGAGGACGCGGGTAGCGAGCAGTACTTC	CASSLEDAGSEQYF
TRBV28	.	TRBJ1-2	.	TGTGCCAGCAGTCCCTCGGTAGCGTATGGCTACACCTTC	CASSPSVAYGYTF
TRBV30	.	TRBJ1-2	.	TGTGCCTGGAGTGTGGGGCCCTATGGCTACACCTTC	CAWSVGPYGYTF
TRBV7-9	TRBD1	TRBJ1-1	.	TGTGCCAGCAGCTTTATCGGGACAGGGGGCACTGAAGCTTTCTTT	CASSFIGTGGTEAFF
TRBV2	.	TRBJ1-2	.	TGTGCCAGCAGTGAATGGACAGTAACTCACTATGGCTACACCTTC	CASSEWTVTHYGYTF
TRBV6-1	TRBD2	TRBJ2-1	.	TGTGCCAGCAGTGGGACTAGCGGGAGGGTCAGCTCCTACAATGAGCAGTTCTTC	CASSGTSGRVSSYNEQFF
TRBV27	.	TRBJ2-7	.	TGTGCCAGCACTTCGGACTCCTACGAGCAGTACTTC	CASTSDSYEQYF
TRBV28	TRBD2	TRBJ2-7	.	TGTGCCAGCAGTTTAACGATAGCGGGAGCCTACGAGCAGTACTTC	CASSLTIAGAYEQYF
TRBV6-5	TRBD2	TRBJ2-1	.	TGTGCCAGCAGTTATGGACTAGCGGGAGTCGGTGAGCAGTTCTTC	CASSYGLAGVGEQFF
TRBV2	.	TRBJ2-1	once	TGTGCCAGCAGTGTGGACAGCCTCTCCTACAATGAGCAGTTCTTC	CASSVDSLSYNEQFF
TRBV4-1	.	TRBJ2-7	.	TGCGCCAGCAGCCAAGTCGGCCACTACGAGCAGTACTTC	CASSQVGHYEQYF
TRBV4-1	TRBD1	TRBJ1-1	few	TGCGCCAGCAGCCAAGATGGGGTACAGGGGGATTGGGAAGCTTTCTTT	CASSQDGVQGDWEAFF
TRBV30	.	TRBJ1-5	.	TGTGCCTGGTCCACAGATTATCAGCCCCAGCATTTT	CAWSTDYQPQHF
TRBV6-1	.	TRBJ2-2	.	TGTGCCAGCAGACAAGGGAACACCGGGGAGCTGTTTTTT	CASRQGNTGELFF
TRBV9	TRBD1	TRBJ2-5	.	TGTGCCAGCAGCGCTAATCTTGGAGGGACAGGCTGGGAGGAGACCCAGTACTTC	CASSANLGGTGWEETQYF
TRBV10-2	TRBD2	TRBJ2-7	.	TGCGCCACCTCGACTAGCGGGAGTTACGAGCAGTACTTC	CATSTSGSYEQYF
TRBV4-1	.	TRBJ2-3	.	TGCGCCAGCAGCCAAGTGGCGGGGGCCGCAGATACGCAGTATTTT	CASSQVAGAADTQYF
TRBV25-1	.	TRBJ2-7	.	TGTGCCAGCACCAACAGCTACGAGCAGTACTTC	CASTNSYEQYF
TRBV7-2	.	TRBJ2-1	.	TGTGCCAGCAGCTTAACCACGAGCTCCTACAATGAGCAGTTCTTC	CASSLTTSSYNEQFF
TRBV11-2	.	TRBJ2-3	.	TGTGCCAGCAGCCCTATTGCGGGGCTCACAGATACGCAGTATTTT	CASSPIAGLTDTQYF
TRBV7-9	TRBD1	TRBJ2-7	.	TGTGCCAGCAGCTTAGCACAGGGGGCGTCCTACGAGCAGTACTTC	CASSLAQGASYEQYF
TRBV15	.	TRBJ2-7	.	TGTGCCACCAGCAAAGGAGCGGAAAGCTCCTACGAGCAGTACTTC	CATSKGAESSYEQYF
TRBV27	.	TRBJ1-1	.	TGTGCCAGCAGTTCATCGGGGCTGAACACTGAAGCTTTCTTT	CASSSSGLNTEAFF
TRBV4-1	.	TRBJ2-7	.	TGCGCCAGCAGCCAAGAAGGAGGGAGACAGGGTCTTGCCGAGCAGTACTTC	CASSQEGGRQGLAEQYF
TRBV6-1	TRBD1	TRBJ2-3	.	TGTGCCAGCAGTGACCGGCAGGGGGATACAGATACGCAGTATTTT	CASSDRQGDTDTQYF
TRBV7-2	.	TRBJ2-3	.	TGTGCCAGCAGCCTATGGGTTGACCCAGATACGCAGTATTTT	CASSLWVDPDTQYF
TRBV5-6	.	TRBJ2-7	.	TGTGCCAGCAGCTTGGACGCTTCCTACGAGCAGTACTTC	CASSLDASYEQYF